This T cell receptor (beta chain) derives from a study of blood T cells in healthy people across ages (dated by TCRdb to the mid-2010s). About the study as a whole: Template switching captured roughly one uniquely barcoded TCR beta cDNA molecule per two T cells in model experiments. Using deep sequencing normalized with unique cDNA molecular identifiers, the study measured how TCR beta repertoire diversity changes with age. The donors were split into four age groups: young (average around 17 years), middle-aged (roughly 39), aged (over 55) and long-lived (roughly 77). To avoid experimental bias, donors of different ages were distributed randomly across sequencing lanes. Using the same blood draw, the study looked at two additional independent replicas of 1 million unique cDNA reads for two donors, one aged 18 to 30 and the other aged 80 or older.

This clonotype was recorded many times. Its cognate antigen has yet to be identified. No much larger clonotype is one base removed from it; base qualities were not supplied. The donors were roughly 38 Caucasian individuals from Russia, aged roughly 6 to 100 years, who were systemically healthy. Each donor gave 8 to 10 milliliters of peripheral blood, collected into EDTA-treated Vacutainer tubes. PBMCs were isolated by Ficoll-Paque density-gradient centrifugation, with at least 7 million obtained per sample. Trizol reagent was used to extract total RNA from PBMCs, with at least 5 micrograms per sample. For every donor, an aliquot of PBMCs went through flow cytometry to measure the percentages of naive CD45RAhigh/CD27high T cells. The library relied on 5' RACE. The data were produced on an Illumina HiSeq 2500. A second 7 to 11 cycle PCR used a sample-barcoded 5' primer and a J-beta primer mix. Each TCR beta cDNA molecule received a unique molecular identifier from a template-switch 5' adaptor carrying 12 random nucleotides. Each sample yielded at least 3 million CDR3-containing paired-end reads. First-strand cDNA was synthesized from all RNA with the Mint cDNA synthesis kit, primed by a TRBC-specific oligonucleotide. Following uracil-DNA glycosylase treatment, all cDNA underwent a first 18-cycle PCR with the universal primers M1SS and BC2_uni_R. The authors' analysis ran thus. Normalization of each sample was performed by random selection of 1 million high-quality reads, each carrying a distinct molecular identifier. Instead of being binned into consensus sequences, reads that shared molecular identifiers were thrown out. MiTCR, run with a Q25 quality threshold and the strictest error-elimination algorithm, handled CDR3 identification, clonotype clustering and error correction. A nonparametric unseen species model with Euler transformation was used to estimate lower-bound total TCR beta diversity. The public reads were reprocessed in TCRdb via fastp at Q25 and MiXCR, keeping in-frame beta chains. A single entry per CDR3 protein holds the most common genes and DNA from its merged rows. What appears here as the V and J calls and clone size reflects TCRdb's work, not the paper's. In this sample the table shows hundreds of thousands of distinct CDR3 sequences, approximately 30% of which occur a single time. The ten largest clones take up approximately 15% of the sample.

Broader findings and caveats from the paper: Total diversity estimates from one million sequenced T cells were considered lower bounds and underestimates. Because donor CMV infection status was unknown, age-related changes in expanded clonotypes were potentially confounded. A strong correlation was found between observed TCR beta diversity and the percentage of naive T cells measured by flow cytometry. As age increased, observed TCR beta diversity per million T cells dropped in a roughly linear way, and a significant reduction was already evident by age around 41. Conclusive comparison of naive and antigen-experienced compartments was prevented by the profiling of bulk unsorted PBMCs. Compared with the aged group, more naive CD4+ T cells, fewer expanded clones and increased TCR diversity were shown by the long-lived group, suggesting age selection.

The sample taken for sequencing was blood. The TCR was taken from an elderly woman in good health.

The nucleotide sequence is given as TGCAGTGCTAGCTCTAGAGCATTGGGTTTAAGTGGTACGCAGTATTTT. This encodes CSASSRALGLSGTQYF. The chain couples TRBV20-1 to TRBJ2-3, with no confident D gene call. The junction shows trimming of 3 bases on V and 8 bases on J, plus 24 bases between the germline ends. The CDR3 contains 16 residues, cysteine and phenylalanine counted. The sequence is cut down to CDR3 DNA, 48 bases in frame from base 1. CDR1 is given as DFQATT and CDR2 as SNEGSKA, both from the germline V gene (reference sequence).